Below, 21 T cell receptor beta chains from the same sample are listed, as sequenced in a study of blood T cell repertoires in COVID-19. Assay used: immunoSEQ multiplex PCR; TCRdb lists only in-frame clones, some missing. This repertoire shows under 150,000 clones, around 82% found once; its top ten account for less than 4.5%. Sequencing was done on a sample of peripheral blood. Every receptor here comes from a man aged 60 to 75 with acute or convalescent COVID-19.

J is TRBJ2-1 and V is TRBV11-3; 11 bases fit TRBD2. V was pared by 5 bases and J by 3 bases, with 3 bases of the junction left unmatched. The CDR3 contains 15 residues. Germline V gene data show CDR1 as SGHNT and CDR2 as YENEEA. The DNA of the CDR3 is TGTGCCAGCAGCCGGGGACTAGCGGACTACAATGAGCAGTTCTTC. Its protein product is CASSRGLADYNEQFF.

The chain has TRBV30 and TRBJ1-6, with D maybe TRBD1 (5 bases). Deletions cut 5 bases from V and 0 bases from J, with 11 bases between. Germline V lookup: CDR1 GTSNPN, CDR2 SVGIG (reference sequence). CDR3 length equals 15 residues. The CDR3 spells CAWWGPSSYNSPLHF. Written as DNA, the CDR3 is TGTGCCTGGTGGGGCCCGAGCTCCTATAATTCACCCCTCCACTTT.

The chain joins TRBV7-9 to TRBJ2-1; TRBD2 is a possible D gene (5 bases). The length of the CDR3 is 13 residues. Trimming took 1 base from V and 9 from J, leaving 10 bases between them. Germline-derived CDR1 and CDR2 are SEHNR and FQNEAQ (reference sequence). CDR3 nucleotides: TGTGCCAGCAGCTTAGGCCTAGCTCTTGAGCAGTTCTTC. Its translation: CASSLGLALEQFF.

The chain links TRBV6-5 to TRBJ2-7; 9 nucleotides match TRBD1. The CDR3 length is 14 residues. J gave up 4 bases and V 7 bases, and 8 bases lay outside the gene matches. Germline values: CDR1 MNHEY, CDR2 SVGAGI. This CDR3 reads CASNTGGASYEQYF. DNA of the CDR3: TGTGCCAGCAATACAGGGGGCGCTTCTTACGAGCAGTACTTC.

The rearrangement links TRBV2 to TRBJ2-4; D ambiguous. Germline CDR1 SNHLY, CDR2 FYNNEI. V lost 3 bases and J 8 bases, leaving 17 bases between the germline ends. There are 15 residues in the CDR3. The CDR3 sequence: CASSDSLIKLDIQYF. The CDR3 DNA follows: TGTGCCAGCAGTGATAGCCTGATTAAATTGGACATTCAGTACTTC.

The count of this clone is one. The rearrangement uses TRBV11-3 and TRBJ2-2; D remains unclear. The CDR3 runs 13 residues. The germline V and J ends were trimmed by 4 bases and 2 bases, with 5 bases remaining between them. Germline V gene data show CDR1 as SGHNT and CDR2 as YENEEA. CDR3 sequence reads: CASSSRNTGELFF. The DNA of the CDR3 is TGTGCCAGCAGCTCTCGTAACACCGGGGAGCTGTTTTTT.

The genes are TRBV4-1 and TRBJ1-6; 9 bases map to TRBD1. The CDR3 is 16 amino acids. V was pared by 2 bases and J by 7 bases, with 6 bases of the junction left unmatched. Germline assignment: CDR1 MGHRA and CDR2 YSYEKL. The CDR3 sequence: CASSQPGQGRNSPLHF. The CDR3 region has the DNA TGCGCCAGCAGCCAACCGGGACAGGGTAGGAATTCACCCCTCCACTTT.

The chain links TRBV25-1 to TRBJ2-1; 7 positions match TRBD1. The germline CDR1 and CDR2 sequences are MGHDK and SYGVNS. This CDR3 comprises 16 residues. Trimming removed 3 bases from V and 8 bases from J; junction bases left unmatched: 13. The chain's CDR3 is CASSDFPGTAKDEQFF. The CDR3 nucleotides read TGTGCCAGCAGTGATTTTCCCGGGACAGCGAAGGATGAGCAGTTCTTC.

The CDR3 DNA sequence: TGTGCCAGTAGTATTGAGCGGGTTGCTAGCACAGATACGCAGTATTTT. Translation gives CASSIERVASTDTQYF. The chain combines TRBV19 with TRBJ2-3; D might be TRBD2 (6 bases). Trimming stripped 3 bases from V and 0 bases from J, with 13 bases between. The CDR3 runs 16 residues. The germline V gene encodes CDR1 LNHDA and CDR2 SQIVND (reference sequence).

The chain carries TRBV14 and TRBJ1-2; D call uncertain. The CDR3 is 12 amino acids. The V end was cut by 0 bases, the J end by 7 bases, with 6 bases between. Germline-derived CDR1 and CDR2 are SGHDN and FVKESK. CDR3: CASSQDRVGYTF. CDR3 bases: TGTGCCAGCAGCCAAGATCGAGTTGGCTACACCTTC.

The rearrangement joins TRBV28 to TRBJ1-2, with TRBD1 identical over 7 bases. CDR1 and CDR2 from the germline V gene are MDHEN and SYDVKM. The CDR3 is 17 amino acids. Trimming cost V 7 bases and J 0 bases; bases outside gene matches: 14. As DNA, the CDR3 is TGTGCCAGCAAGACGGAACTCAGGGGGACGCCTAACTATGGCTACACCTTC. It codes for CASKTELRGTPNYGYTF.

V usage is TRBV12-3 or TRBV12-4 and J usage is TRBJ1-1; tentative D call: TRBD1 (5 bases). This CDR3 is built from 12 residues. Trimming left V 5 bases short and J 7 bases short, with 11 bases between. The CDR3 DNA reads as TGTGCCAGCAGTCGACCGGGGGGTGAAGCTTTCTTT. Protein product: CASSRPGGEAFF.

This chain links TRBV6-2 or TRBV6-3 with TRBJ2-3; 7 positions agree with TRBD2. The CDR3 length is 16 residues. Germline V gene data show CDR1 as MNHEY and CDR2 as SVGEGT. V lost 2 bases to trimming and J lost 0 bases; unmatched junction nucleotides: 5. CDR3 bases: TGTGCCAGCAGTTACGGTATTAGCGGGAGCACAGATACGCAGTATTTT. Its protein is CASSYGISGSTDTQYF.

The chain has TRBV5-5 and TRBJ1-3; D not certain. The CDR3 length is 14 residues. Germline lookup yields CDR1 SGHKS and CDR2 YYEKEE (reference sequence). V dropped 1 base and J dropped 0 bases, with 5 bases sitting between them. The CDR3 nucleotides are TGTGCCAGCAGCTTGATTAGCTCTGGAAACACCATATATTTT. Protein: CASSLISSGNTIYF.

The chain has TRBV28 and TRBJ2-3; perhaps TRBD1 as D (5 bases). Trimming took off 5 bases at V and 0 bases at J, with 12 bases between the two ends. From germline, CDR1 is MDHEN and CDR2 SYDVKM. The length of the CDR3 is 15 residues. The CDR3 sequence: CASSRFQGSTDTQYF. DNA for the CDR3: TGTGCCAGCAGTCGGTTTCAGGGAAGCACAGATACGCAGTATTTT.

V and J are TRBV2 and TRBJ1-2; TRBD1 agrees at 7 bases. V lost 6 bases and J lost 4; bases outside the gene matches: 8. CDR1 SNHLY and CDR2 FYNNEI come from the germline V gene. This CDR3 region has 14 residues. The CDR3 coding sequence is TGTGCCAGCAGCCCCCGACAGGGTACCTATGGCTACACCTTC. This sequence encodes CASSPRQGTYGYTF.

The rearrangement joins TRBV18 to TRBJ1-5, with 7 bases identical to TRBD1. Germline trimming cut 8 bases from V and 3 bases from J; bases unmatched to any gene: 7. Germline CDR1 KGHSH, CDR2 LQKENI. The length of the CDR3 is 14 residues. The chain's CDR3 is CASHGTDFNQPQHF. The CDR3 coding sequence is TGTGCCAGCCACGGGACAGATTTCAATCAGCCCCAGCATTTT.

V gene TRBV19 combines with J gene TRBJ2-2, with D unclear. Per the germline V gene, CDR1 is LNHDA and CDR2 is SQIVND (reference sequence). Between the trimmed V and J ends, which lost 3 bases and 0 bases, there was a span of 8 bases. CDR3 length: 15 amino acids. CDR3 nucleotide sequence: TGTGCCAGTAGTATCCCACAGACGAACACCGGGGAGCTGTTTTTT. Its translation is CASSIPQTNTGELFF.

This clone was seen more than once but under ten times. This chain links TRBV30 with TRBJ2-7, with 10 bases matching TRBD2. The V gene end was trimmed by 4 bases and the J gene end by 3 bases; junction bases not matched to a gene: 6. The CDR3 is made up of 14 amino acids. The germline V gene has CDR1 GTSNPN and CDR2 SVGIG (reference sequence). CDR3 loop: CAWTIRTSGYEQYF. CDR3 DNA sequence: TGTGCCTGGACTATTAGGACTAGCGGCTACGAGCAGTACTTC.

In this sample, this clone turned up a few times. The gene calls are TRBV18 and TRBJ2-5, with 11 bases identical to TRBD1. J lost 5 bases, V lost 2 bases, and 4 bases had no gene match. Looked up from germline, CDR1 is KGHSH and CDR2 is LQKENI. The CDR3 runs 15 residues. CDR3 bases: TGTGCCAGCTCACCATCCGGACAGGGGGCTGAGACCCAGTACTTC. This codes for CASSPSGQGAETQYF.

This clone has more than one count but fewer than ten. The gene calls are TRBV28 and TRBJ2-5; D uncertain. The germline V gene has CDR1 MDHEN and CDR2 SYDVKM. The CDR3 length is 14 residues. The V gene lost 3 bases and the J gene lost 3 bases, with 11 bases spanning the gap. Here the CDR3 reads CASSFRGGKETQYF. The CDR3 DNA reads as TGTGCCAGCAGTTTCCGCGGCGGAAAAGAGACCCAGTACTTC. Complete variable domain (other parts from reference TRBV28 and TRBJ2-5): DVKVTQSSRYLVKRTGEKVFLECVQDMDHENMFWYRQDPGLGLRLIYFSYDVKMKEKGDIPEGYSVSREKKERFSLILESASTNQTSMYLCASSFRGGKETQYFGPGTRLLVL.